Listed below are T cell receptor beta chains from one sample, sequenced in a study of blood T cell repertoires in COVID-19. This table comes from immunoSEQ multiplex PCR, and its TCRdb copy is limited to in-frame clones, with some not included. The sample records 290,000 or so clones, approximately 78% being singletons. The sequenced material came from PBMCs or T cells enriched from blood (not recorded which). The receptor set was obtained from a man aged 35-49 years who had been exposed to COVID-19. Each CDR3 is given with its conserved first and last residue.

j_gene	v_gene	CDR3aa
TRBJ1-1	TRBV7-7	CASSPNREGEAFF
TRBJ1-5	TRBV30	CAWGIELRQPQHF
TRBJ2-7	TRBV30	CAWRSLGVPEQYF
TRBJ2-7	TRBV9	CASSVAGSHEQYF
TRBJ1-1	TRBV5-1	CASTRGENTEAFF
TRBJ1-1	TRBV5-8	CASSLYLNRNTEAFF
TRBJ2-2	TRBV29-1	CSVLLAATNTGELFF
TRBJ1-2	TRBV30	CAWSVPGGDYGYTF
TRBJ1-2	TRBV7-9	CASTTSQRGYTF
TRBJ2-3	TRBV30	CAWSVRGITDTQYF
TRBJ2-7	TRBV4-1	CASSQGLARLYEQYF